This T cell receptor beta chain was captured in a study of Siglec-9 on CD8 T cells in melanoma. There are 14 residues in the CDR3. The germline V gene encodes CDR1 MNHEY and CDR2 SMNVEV (reference sequence). The V end lost 6 bases, the J end lost 1 base, and 10 bases lay between the germline ends. Notes on the study in general: Siglec-9 reportedly marks and regulates an effector memory CD8+ T-cell subset apparently accumulating in melanoma tumors.

Points on this clone: The antigen remains undetermined.

Assay: immunoSEQ multiplex PCR; the TCRdb copy retains only in-frame clones and omits some. The sample yields 25,000 to 30,000 clones, more than 80% seen once. The rearrangement links TRBV27 to TRBJ1-5; no clear D. The receptor's source is a human donor in good health. Material for sequencing was Siglec-9- CD8+ T cells sorted from blood. DNA for the CDR3: TGTGCCAGCAGCCACGGACGGAGCAATCAGCCCCAGCATTTT. Translating it yields CASSHGRSNQPQHF.